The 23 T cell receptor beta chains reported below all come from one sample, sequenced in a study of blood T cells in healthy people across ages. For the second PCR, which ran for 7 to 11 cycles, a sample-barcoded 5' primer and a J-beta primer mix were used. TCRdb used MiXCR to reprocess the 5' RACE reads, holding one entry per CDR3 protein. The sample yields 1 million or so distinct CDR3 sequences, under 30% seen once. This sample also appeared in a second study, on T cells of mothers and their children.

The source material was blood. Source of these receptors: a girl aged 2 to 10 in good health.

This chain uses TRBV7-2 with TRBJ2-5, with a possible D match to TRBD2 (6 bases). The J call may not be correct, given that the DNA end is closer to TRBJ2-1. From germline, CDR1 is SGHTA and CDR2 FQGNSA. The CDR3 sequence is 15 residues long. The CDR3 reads CASRQPGLGNNEQFF. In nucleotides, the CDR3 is TGTGCCAGCAGGCAACCGGGACTGGGGAATAATGAGCAGTTCTTC.

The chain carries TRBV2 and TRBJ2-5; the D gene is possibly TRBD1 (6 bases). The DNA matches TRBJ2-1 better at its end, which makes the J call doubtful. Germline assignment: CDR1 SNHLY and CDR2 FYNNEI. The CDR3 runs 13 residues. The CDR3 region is CASSKTGYNEQFF. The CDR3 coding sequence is TGTGCCAGCAGTAAGACAGGATACAATGAGCAGTTCTTC.

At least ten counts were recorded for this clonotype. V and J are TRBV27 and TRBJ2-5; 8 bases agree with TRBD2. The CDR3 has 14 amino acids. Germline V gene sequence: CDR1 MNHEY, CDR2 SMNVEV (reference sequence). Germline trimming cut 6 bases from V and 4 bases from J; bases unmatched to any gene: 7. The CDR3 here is CASSYGGARETQYF. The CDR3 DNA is TGTGCCAGCAGCTACGGGGGGGCCAGAGAGACCCAGTACTTC.

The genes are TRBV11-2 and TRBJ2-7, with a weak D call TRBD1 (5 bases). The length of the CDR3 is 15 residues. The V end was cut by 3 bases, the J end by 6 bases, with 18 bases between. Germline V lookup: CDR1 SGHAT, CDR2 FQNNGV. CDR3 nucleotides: TGTGCCAGCAGCTTTTGGGGCGTCCCGGGCATCGAGCAGTACTTC. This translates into CASSFWGVPGIEQYF.

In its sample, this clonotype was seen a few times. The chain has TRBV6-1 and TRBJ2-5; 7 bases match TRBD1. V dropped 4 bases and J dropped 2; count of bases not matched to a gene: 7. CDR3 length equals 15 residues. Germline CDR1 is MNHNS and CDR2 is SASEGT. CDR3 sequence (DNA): TGTGCCAGCAGTGCCTTCTGGGACAGTCAAGAGACCCAGTACTTC. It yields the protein CASSAFWDSQETQYF.

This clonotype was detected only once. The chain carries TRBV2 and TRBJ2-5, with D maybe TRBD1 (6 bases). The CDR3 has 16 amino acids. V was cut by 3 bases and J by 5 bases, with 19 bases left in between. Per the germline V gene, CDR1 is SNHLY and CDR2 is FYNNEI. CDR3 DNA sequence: TGTGCCAGCAGTGATTTACGGCAGGTCGACAGGGAGACCCAGTACTTC. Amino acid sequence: CASSDLRQVDRETQYF.

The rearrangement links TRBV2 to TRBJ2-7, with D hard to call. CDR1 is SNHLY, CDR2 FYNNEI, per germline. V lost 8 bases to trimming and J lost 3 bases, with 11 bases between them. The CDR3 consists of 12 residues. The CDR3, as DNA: TGTGCCAGCCGGAGCAGAGTCTACGAGCAGTACTTC. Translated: CASRSRVYEQYF.

The CDR3 bases are TGTGCCAGCAGCCCCCTAAATGCCGGGGAGCTGTTTTTT. As protein: CASSPLNAGELFF. The chain is built from TRBV5-6 and TRBJ2-2; no definite D call. Germline V CDR1 and CDR2: SGHDT, YYEEEE. Trimming took 4 bases from V and 6 from J, leaving 10 bases between them. This CDR3 spans 13 amino acids.

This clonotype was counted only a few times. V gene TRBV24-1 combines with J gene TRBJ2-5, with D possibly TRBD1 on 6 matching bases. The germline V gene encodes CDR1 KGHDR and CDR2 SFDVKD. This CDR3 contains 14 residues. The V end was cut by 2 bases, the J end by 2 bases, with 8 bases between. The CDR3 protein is CATSDYGQQETQYF. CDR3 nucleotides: TGTGCCACCAGTGATTACGGACAGCAAGAGACCCAGTACTTC.

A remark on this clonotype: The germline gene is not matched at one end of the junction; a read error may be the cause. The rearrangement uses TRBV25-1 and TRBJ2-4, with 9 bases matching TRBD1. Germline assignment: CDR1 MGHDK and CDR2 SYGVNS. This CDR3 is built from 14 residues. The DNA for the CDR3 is TGTGCCAGCAGAGGGACAGGGACGGGAAACGTTCAGTACTTC. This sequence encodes CASRGTGTGNVQYF.

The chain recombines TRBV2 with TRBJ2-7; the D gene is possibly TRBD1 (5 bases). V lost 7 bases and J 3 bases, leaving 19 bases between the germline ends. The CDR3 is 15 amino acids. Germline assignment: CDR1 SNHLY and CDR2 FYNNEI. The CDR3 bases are TGTGCCAGCAAGGACGGCGACAGAATCCGCTACGAGCAGTACTTC. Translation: CASKDGDRIRYEQYF.

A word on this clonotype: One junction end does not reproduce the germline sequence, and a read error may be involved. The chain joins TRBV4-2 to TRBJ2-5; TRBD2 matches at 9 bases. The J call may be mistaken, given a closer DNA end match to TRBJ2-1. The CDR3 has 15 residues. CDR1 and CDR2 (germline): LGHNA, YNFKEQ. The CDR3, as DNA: TGTACCAGCAGCCAAGAGGCTAGCGGGGAAAATGAGCAGTTCTTC. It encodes CTSSQEASGENEQFF.

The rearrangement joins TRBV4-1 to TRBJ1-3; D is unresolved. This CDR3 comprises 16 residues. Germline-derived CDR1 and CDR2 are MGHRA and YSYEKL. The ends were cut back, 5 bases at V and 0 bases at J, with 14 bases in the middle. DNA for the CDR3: TGCGCCAGCAGCGTACGGGCCACTAACTCTGGAAACACCATATATTTT. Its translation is CASSVRATNSGNTIYF.

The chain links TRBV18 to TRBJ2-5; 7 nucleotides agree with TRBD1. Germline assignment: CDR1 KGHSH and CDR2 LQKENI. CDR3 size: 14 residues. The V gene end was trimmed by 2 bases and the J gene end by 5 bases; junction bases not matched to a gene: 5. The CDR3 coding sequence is TGTGCCAGCTCACCATCACAGGGGATGGAGACCCAGTACTTC. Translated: CASSPSQGMETQYF. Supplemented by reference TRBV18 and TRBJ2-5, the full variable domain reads NAGVMQNPRHLVRRRGQEARLRCSPMKGHSHVYWYRQLPEEGLKFMVYLQKENIIDESGMPKERFSAEFPKEGPSILRIQQVVRGDSAAYFCASSPSQGMETQYFGPGTRLLVL.

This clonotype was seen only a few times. In DNA, the CDR3 is TGTGCCAGCAGTTTTACCGGACAGTATGGCTACACCTTC. Its protein product is CASSFTGQYGYTF. The chain couples TRBV12-3 or TRBV12-4 to TRBJ1-2; D possibly corresponds to TRBD1 (6 bases). Trimming took off 3 bases at V and 5 bases at J, with 10 bases between the two ends. The CDR3 totals 13 residues.

CDR3 loop: CASSQTGGALYYEQYF. The CDR3 nucleotides read TGTGCCAGCAGCCAAACCGGAGGGGCCCTCTACTACGAGCAGTACTTC. The chain couples TRBV7-2 to TRBJ2-5; a weak D match, TRBD2 (6 bases). The J call may be mistaken, given a closer DNA end match to TRBJ2-7. Germline V gives CDR1 SGHTA, CDR2 FQGNSA. The CDR3 runs 16 residues.

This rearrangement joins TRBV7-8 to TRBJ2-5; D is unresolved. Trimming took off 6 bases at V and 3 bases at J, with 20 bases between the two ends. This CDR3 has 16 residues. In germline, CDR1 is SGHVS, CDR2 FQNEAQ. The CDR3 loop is CASRNTRAVLKETQYF. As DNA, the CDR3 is TGTGCCAGCAGAAATACTCGGGCAGTCCTAAAAGAGACCCAGTACTTC.

The CDR3 DNA follows: TGCAGTGCTATGGGTCAGGGGGCTTCACCCCTCCACTTT. Translated, it gives CSAMGQGASPLHF. The genes are TRBV20-1 and TRBJ1-6, with 8 bases aligning to TRBD1. In germline, CDR1 is DFQATT, CDR2 SNEGSKA (reference sequence). Unmatched junction bases numbered 5, after V lost 4 bases and J lost 9 bases. The CDR3 loop spans 13 amino acids.

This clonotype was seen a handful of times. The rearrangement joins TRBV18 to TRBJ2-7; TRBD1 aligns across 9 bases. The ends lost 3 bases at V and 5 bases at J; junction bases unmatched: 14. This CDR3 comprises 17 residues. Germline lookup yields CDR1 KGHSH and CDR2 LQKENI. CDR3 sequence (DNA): TGTGCCAGCTCACCCCGGGACAGGGATCTCTTATTCCACGAGCAGTACTTC. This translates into CASSPRDRDLLFHEQYF.

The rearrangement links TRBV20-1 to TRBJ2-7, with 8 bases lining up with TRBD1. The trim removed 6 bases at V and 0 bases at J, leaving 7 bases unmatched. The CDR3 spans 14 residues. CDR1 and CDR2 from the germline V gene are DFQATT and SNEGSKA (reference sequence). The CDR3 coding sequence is TGCAGTGCCAGGGGACAGGTCAGCTCCTACGAGCAGTACTTC. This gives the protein CSARGQVSSYEQYF.

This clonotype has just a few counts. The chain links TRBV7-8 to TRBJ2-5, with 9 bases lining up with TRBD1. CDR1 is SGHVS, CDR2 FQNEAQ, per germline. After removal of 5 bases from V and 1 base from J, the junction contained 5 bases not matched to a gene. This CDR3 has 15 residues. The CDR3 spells CASSTGQGTQETQYF. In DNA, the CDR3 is TGTGCCAGCAGCACAGGACAGGGGACCCAAGAGACCCAGTACTTC.

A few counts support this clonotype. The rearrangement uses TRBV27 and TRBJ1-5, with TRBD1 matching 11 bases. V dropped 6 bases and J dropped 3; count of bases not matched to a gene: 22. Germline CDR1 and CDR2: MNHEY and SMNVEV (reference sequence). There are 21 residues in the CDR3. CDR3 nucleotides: TGTGCCAGCAGAATACAGGAGGAGGACAGGGGGCGAATCGTGGACAATCAGCCCCAGCATTTT. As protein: CASRIQEEDRGRIVDNQPQHF.

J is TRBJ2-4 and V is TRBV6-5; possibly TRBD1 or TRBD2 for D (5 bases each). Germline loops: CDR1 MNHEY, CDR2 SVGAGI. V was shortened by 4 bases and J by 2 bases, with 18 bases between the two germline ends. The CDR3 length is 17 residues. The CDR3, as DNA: TGTGCCAGCAGTTCCATTCCTCTTGGGGGATCCAAAAACATTCAGTACTTC. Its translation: CASSSIPLGGSKNIQYF.